This TCR beta chain derives from a study of T cell responses to AZD1222 COVID-19 vaccine. Notes on the study in general: Reports indicate that nearly half of spike-specific TCRs are directed at unmutated variant regions.

In the case of this clone: Its antigen remains unidentified.

The assay was immunoSEQ multiplex PCR, and TCRdb's table has in-frame clones only and misses some. The sample lists about 73,000 clones, roughly 90% occurring once. Second-dose intervals of approximately 4 or approximately 12 weeks were pooled. CDR1 is SGHAT, CDR2 FQNNGV, per germline. This CDR3 contains 17 residues. V lost 2 bases, J lost 0 bases, and 6 bases stayed unmatched. The TCR comes from an adult who received the AZD1222 COVID-19 vaccine. The source material was peripheral blood, sampled 28 days after the second AZD1222 dose. The J gene is TRBJ2-4, the V gene TRBV11-2; 8 bases line up with TRBD1. CDR3: CASSLRIDRGAKNIQYF. Written as DNA, the CDR3 is TGTGCCAGCAGCTTACGTATAGACAGGGGAGCCAAAAACATTCAGTACTTC. The whole variable domain, remainder taken from reference TRBV11-2 and TRBJ2-4, is EAGVAQSPRYKIIEKRQSVAFWCNPISGHATLYWYQQILGQGPKLLIQFQNNGVVDDSQLPKDRFSAERLKGVDSTLKIQPAKLEDSAVYLCASSLRIDRGAKNIQYFGAGTRLSVL.